The clone carrying this T cell receptor beta chain was recorded at least ten times. These data belong to a study of CD8 T cells in ankylosing spondylitis. TCRdb reprocessed the 5' RACE reads via MiXCR and lists one record per CDR3 protein. The profile covers some 8,600 distinct CDR3 sequences, with 3.9% appearing a single time and about 10% taken by the ten largest. Sequenced input: blood, either unsorted or a sorted T cell fraction (not recorded which). The receptor was derived from a female donor with ankylosing spondylitis or in good health (not recorded which).

CDR3 DNA sequence: TGTGCCAGCAGCGTAGAACTAGCTTTCACAGATACGCAGTATTTT. The encoded protein is CASSVELAFTDTQYF. The J gene is TRBJ2-3, the V gene TRBV9, with a possible D match to TRBD2 (6 bases). In germline, CDR1 is SGDLS, CDR2 YYNGEE. The CDR3 is made up of 15 amino acids. V was trimmed by 0 bases and J by 2 bases, leaving 10 bases between them.